These 24 T cell receptor beta chains were sequenced from one sample in a study of metastatic and nonmetastatic thyroid tumors (dated by TCRdb to about 2020). No treatment had been received by any patient before thyroid surgery. The method was PCR. Data came from an Illumina HiSeq 4000. TCRdb cleaned the public reads at Q25 with fastp, built clones with MiXCR and kept in-frame beta chains. Within this sample are approximately 31,000 clones, with 18% of them counted one time only. The ten largest clones add up to about 10% of the sample. The specimen was blood. Receptors originate from a female donor with papillary thyroid cancer or a benign thyroid nodule (not recorded which). Some clones in this sample may be carry-over from other donors' samples.

This clone was detected ten times or more. The chain combines TRBV20-1 with TRBJ2-6; D may match TRBD1 or TRBD2 (5 bases each). The CDR3 consists of 12 residues. Germline CDR1 DFQATT, CDR2 SNEGSKA (reference sequence). Between the trimmed V and J ends, which lost 1 base and 16 bases, there was a span of 14 bases. The DNA for the CDR3 is TGCAGTGCTAGAGGACTACAGGCTCCGCTGACTTTC. It encodes CSARGLQAPLTF.

This clone appeared a few times. This chain links TRBV6-1 with TRBJ1-5; no definite D call. V lost 11 bases to trimming and J lost 3 bases, with 11 bases between them. The length of the CDR3 is 12 residues. Germline CDR1 is MNHNS and CDR2 is SASEGT. CDR3 bases: TGTGCCGGCCAGGTTGACAATCAGCCCCAGCATTTT. Its translation: CAGQVDNQPQHF.

About this clone itself: A read error may account for a junction end that differs from germline. At the DNA level, this CDR3 is encoded by other sequences in the same sample as well. The chain is built from TRBV12-3 or TRBV12-4 and TRBJ2-2, with a tentative D call TRBD2 (6 bases). The CDR3 has 15 residues. CDR3 loop: CASSSTRRNTGELFF. CDR3 in DNA: TGTGCCAGCAGTTCGACTAGACGTAACACTGGGGAGCTGTTTTTT.

Many counts were recorded for this clone. The J gene is TRBJ2-7, the V gene TRBV10-3; 14 bases fit TRBD2. Germline V gene lookup returns CDR1 ENHRY and CDR2 SYGVKD. The CDR3 is 13 amino acids. With V trimmed by 10 bases and J by 7 bases, 6 bases remained unmatched. The CDR3 sequence is CATGTSGGEEQYF. For the CDR3, the DNA is TGTGCCACCGGGACTAGCGGGGGTGAGGAGCAGTACTTC.

This clone appeared many times. This rearrangement joins TRBV5-6 to TRBJ1-5; TRBD1 matches at 10 bases. This CDR3 contains 15 residues. The V gene end was trimmed by 4 bases and the J gene end by 2 bases; junction bases not matched to a gene: 3. CDR1 is SGHDT, CDR2 YYEEEE, per germline. The CDR3 DNA reads as TGTGCCAGCAGCCACGGGACAGGGGGCAATCAGCCCCAGCATTTT. Amino acids: CASSHGTGGNQPQHF.

This clone showed up many times. The chain combines TRBV20-1 with TRBJ1-4; TRBD1 agrees at 11 bases. The J segment lost 8 bases and the V segment lost 6 bases, leaving 11 bases of the junction unmatched. Germline CDR1 DFQATT, CDR2 SNEGSKA (reference sequence). The CDR3 runs 15 residues. CDR3 nucleotides: TGCAGTGCGACCCGGACAGGGGGCTGGGACGAAAAACTGTTTTTT. It is translated as CSATRTGGWDEKLFF.

This clone was seen ten or more times. This chain uses TRBV12-3 or TRBV12-4 with TRBJ2-1, with 8 bases fitting TRBD2. This CDR3 comprises 15 residues. The junction had 4 bases not matched to a gene; V was cut back by 6 bases and J by 0 bases. The CDR3 DNA reads TGTGCCAGCAGCCGGAGCGGGAGCTCCTACAATGAGCAGTTCTTC. It yields the protein CASSRSGSSYNEQFF.

In this sample, this clone turned up many times. This sample includes further DNA sequences coding for the same CDR3. The chain combines TRBV28 with TRBJ2-7; D unclear. Germline V lookup: CDR1 MDHEN, CDR2 SYDVKM. The CDR3 extends over 15 amino acids. V dropped 2 bases and J dropped 0 bases, with 11 bases sitting between them. CDR3 nucleotide sequence: TGTGCCAGCAGTTTAGAGGTATCGTCCTCCTACGAGCAGTACTTC. It encodes CASSLEVSSSYEQYF.

The J gene is TRBJ2-5, the V gene TRBV7-3; the D is unclear. V gave up 3 bases and J gave up 2 bases, with 10 bases separating them. There are 14 residues in the CDR3. Germline lookup yields CDR1 SGHTA and CDR2 FQGTGA. The CDR3 region is CASSFGGRQETQYF. The CDR3 coding sequence is TGTGCCAGCAGCTTCGGCGGCAGACAAGAGACCCAGTACTTC.

This clone appeared a few times. The V gene is TRBV6-1, the J gene TRBJ1-2; no clear D gene. The CDR3 extends over 14 amino acids. CDR1 is MNHNS, CDR2 SASEGT, per germline. Trimming cost V 5 bases and J 9 bases, with 19 bases left between them. CDR3 loop: CASSPVGQWHCYTF. The CDR3 DNA is TGTGCCAGCAGTCCTGTTGGGCAATGGCATTGCTACACCTTC.

The gene calls are TRBV2 and TRBJ2-7, with 7 bases aligning to TRBD1. Germline CDR1 reads SNHLY; CDR2 reads FYNNEI. The V and J ends lost 5 bases and 2 bases, in that order; junction bases with no gene match: 6. The CDR3 consists of 14 residues. Here the CDR3 reads CASSCIGGTYEQYF. The CDR3 DNA sequence: TGTGCCAGCAGTTGTATAGGGGGCACCTACGAGCAGTACTTC.

This clone was observed many times. This chain joins TRBV5-1 and TRBJ2-7; tentatively, D is TRBD1 (6 bases). V was clipped by 4 bases and J by 4 bases, with 18 bases between them. This CDR3 is 15 amino acids long. Germline CDR1 and CDR2: SGHRS and YFSETQ. Written as DNA, the CDR3 is TGCGCCAGCAGCGTAGATCCGGGACACCGATACGAGCAGTACTTC. This encodes CASSVDPGHRYEQYF.

V usage is TRBV20-1 and J usage is TRBJ1-2, with D possibly being TRBD1 (5 bases). V was trimmed by 3 bases and J by 7 bases, leaving 12 bases between them. CDR3 size: 12 residues. Per the germline V gene, CDR1 is DFQATT and CDR2 is SNEGSKA (reference sequence). CDR3 in DNA: TGCAGTGCTAGGGTGGCGGGGGGTGGCTACACCTTC. Its protein product is CSARVAGGGYTF.

The V and J genes are TRBV18 and TRBJ2-7, with 10 bases aligning to TRBD1. Germline CDR1 and CDR2: KGHSH and LQKENI. The V segment lost 2 bases and the J segment 2 bases; nucleotides outside the gene matches: 3. CDR3 length equals 15 residues. The CDR3 DNA reads TGTGCCAGCTCACCAGGACAGGGGGTACCCTACGAGCAGTACTTC. Translation: CASSPGQGVPYEQYF.

The chain employs TRBV4-1 and TRBJ2-3; weak D call: TRBD2 (5 bases). V dropped 0 bases and J dropped 2 bases, with 12 bases sitting between them. The CDR3 is made up of 16 amino acids. The V gene's germline CDR1 is MGHRA and CDR2 YSYEKL. CDR3: CASSQDYGLLTDTQYF. The CDR3, as DNA: TGCGCCAGCAGCCAAGACTACGGACTCCTCACAGATACGCAGTATTTT.

At least ten counts were recorded for this clone. The chain links TRBV7-8 to TRBJ2-7, with 8 positions matching TRBD1. The germline gives CDR1 SGHVS, CDR2 FQNEAQ. The CDR3 runs 14 residues. The V and J ends lost 1 base and 3 bases, in that order; junction bases with no gene match: 2. Written as DNA, the CDR3 is TGTGCCAGCAGCTTAGGGACAGGGAACTACGAGCAGTACTTC. This translates into CASSLGTGNYEQYF.

This clone has at least ten counts. V is TRBV2 and J is TRBJ2-1; 10 positions match TRBD2. The CDR3 has 16 amino acids. Unmatched junction bases numbered 8, after V lost 1 base and J lost 8 bases. In germline, CDR1 is SNHLY, CDR2 FYNNEI. The CDR3 DNA sequence: TGTGCCAGCAGTGAAGGAGAGGGACTAGCGCGGCATGAGCAGTTCTTC. It yields the protein CASSEGEGLARHEQFF.

This clone was seen more than once but under ten times. The rearrangement uses TRBV19 and TRBJ2-7; D is unclear. Germline loops: CDR1 LNHDA, CDR2 SQIVND (reference sequence). Trimming left V 5 bases short and J 5 bases short, with 13 bases between. This CDR3 contains 13 residues. CDR3 coding DNA: TGTGCCAGTAGTCAGCACCTGGCTAACGAGCAGTACTTC. This encodes CASSQHLANEQYF.

This clone was picked up many times. V and J are TRBV4-1 and TRBJ1-6; D ambiguous. V lost 5 bases and J lost 4, with 6 bases in between. The CDR3 extends over 13 amino acids. Germline assignment: CDR1 MGHRA and CDR2 YSYEKL. The DNA of the CDR3 is TGCGCCAGCAGCGGATATTATAATTCACCCCTCCACTTT. It translates to CASSGYYNSPLHF.

The sample holds many counts of this clone. The genes are TRBV10-3 and TRBJ1-3, with D possibly matching TRBD1 (6 bases). The germline V gene has CDR1 ENHRY and CDR2 SYGVKD. Between the trimmed V and J ends, which lost 4 bases and 4 bases, there was a span of 14 bases. The CDR3 consists of 15 residues. The CDR3: CAISAQGPEGNTIYF. CDR3 coding DNA: TGTGCCATCAGTGCCCAGGGGCCAGAAGGAAACACCATATATTTT.

This clone was detected ten times or more. The rearrangement links TRBV7-8 to TRBJ2-7; no reliable D call. Between the trimmed V and J ends, which lost 7 bases and 5 bases, there was a span of 12 bases. The CDR3 totals 12 residues. Germline values: CDR1 SGHVS, CDR2 FQNEAQ. The CDR3 spells CASTSHEDEQYF. DNA of the CDR3: TGTGCCAGCACCTCTCATGAGGACGAGCAGTACTTC.

This clone was found many times. The chain carries TRBV28 and TRBJ2-1; 11 bases align to TRBD2. The CDR3 runs 15 residues. The V gene's germline CDR1 is MDHEN and CDR2 SYDVKM. The V gene end was trimmed by 6 bases and the J gene end by 4 bases; junction bases not matched to a gene: 5. The CDR3 DNA reads as TGTGCCAGCAGGGTTAGCGGGGGGGGATACAATGAGCAGTTCTTC. Translation gives CASRVSGGGYNEQFF.

In its sample, this clone was seen a few times. A much bigger clone sits one base away, suggesting this may be a read error. The chain uses TRBV25-1 and TRBJ2-5; 7 positions match TRBD2. The ends lost 0 bases at V and 5 bases at J; junction bases unmatched: 12. The CDR3 extends over 17 amino acids. CDR1 MGHDK and CDR2 SYGVNS come from the germline V gene. The CDR3 loop reads CASSEYLGLSGTETQYF. CDR3 DNA: TGTGCCAGCAGTGAATATTTGGGACTATCGGGGACCGAGACCCAGTACTTC.

The sample holds many counts of this clone. This chain connects TRBV7-8 to TRBJ2-7; D gene unclear. Germline CDR1 and CDR2: SGHVS and FQNEAQ. V was trimmed by 4 bases and J by 4 bases, leaving 5 bases between them. This CDR3 is built from 11 residues. The CDR3 region has the DNA TGTGCCAGCAGCTCCTTATACGAGCAGTACTTC. It is translated as CASSSLYEQYF. The full variable domain, with the rest looked up from reference TRBV7-8 and TRBJ2-7, is GAGVSQSPRYKVAKRGQDVALRCDPISGHVSLFWYQQALGQGPEFLTYFQNEAQLDKSGLPSDRFFAERPEGSVSTLKIQRTQQEDSAVYLCASSSLYEQYFGPGTRLTVT.